The rows below give T cell receptor beta chains drawn from one sample of a study of blood T cell repertoires in COVID-19. The assay was immunoSEQ multiplex PCR, and TCRdb's table has in-frame clones only and misses some. The sample holds about 190,000 clones; roughly 84% are singletons and the top ten take roughly 20%. What was sequenced was peripheral blood. These receptors were collected from a human donor in a cohort sampled during active COVID-19. The CDR3 runs from the conserved cysteine through the conserved F or W. The D gene is left open where the match is weak. Size is stated for part of the rows, as once, few or many counts, or as a class when the clone is expanded.

v_gene	j_gene	d_gene	abundance	CDR3nt	CDR3aa
TRBV3-1/TRBV3-2	TRBJ1-5	NA	few	TGTGCCAGCAGCTCGGGGTCTTCTACCAATCAGCCCCAGCATTTT	CASSSGSSTNQPQHF
TRBV7-2	TRBJ1-2	NA	few	TGTGCCAGCAGCTTAGCGCTCCCCGGGTTCAACTATGGCTACACCTTC	CASSLALPGFNYGYTF
TRBV10-3	TRBJ2-5	TRBD1	NA	TGTGCCATCGGGGACAGCCGTAGGTCGTTGGAGACCCAGTACTTC	CAIGDSRRSLETQYF
TRBV18	TRBJ2-1	TRBD1	NA	TGTGCCAGCTCACCAAGACAGGGGAATGAGCAGTTCTTC	CASSPRQGNEQFF
TRBV2	TRBJ1-4	TRBD1	once	TGTGCCAGCAGTGATCGGGACAGTGTAAGAGAAAAACTGTTTTTT	CASSDRDSVREKLFF
TRBV7-2	TRBJ1-1	NA	once	TGTGCCAGCAGCTTTGAGGGAAACACTGAAGCTTTCTTT	CASSFEGNTEAFF
TRBV6-4	TRBJ1-1	NA	once	TGTGCCAGCAGTGAGGAAGGGGGTCGAGGGACTGAAGCTTTCTTT	CASSEEGGRGTEAFF
TRBV7-8	TRBJ2-1	NA	NA	TGTGCCAGCAGCTTGGGGGGAACCTACAATGAGCAGTTCTTC	CASSLGGTYNEQFF
TRBV2	TRBJ1-1	TRBD1	few	TGTGCCAGTAAGACAGGGAACCCTGAAGCTTTCTTT	CASKTGNPEAFF
TRBV3-1/TRBV3-2	TRBJ1-1	TRBD1	NA	TGTGCCAGCAGCCAAGTGGGACAGGGCACTGAAGCTTTCTTT	CASSQVGQGTEAFF
TRBV5-1	TRBJ1-1	NA	NA	TGCGCCAGCAGCAGGTATCGACAAGACGACACTGAAGCTTTCTTT	CASSRYRQDDTEAFF
TRBV2	TRBJ2-2	TRBD2	NA	TGTGCCAGCAGACTTCTAGCGGGGAACACCGGGGAGCTGTTTTTT	CASRLLAGNTGELFF